The rows below give T cell receptor beta chains drawn from one sample of a study of T-cell memory formation after mild COVID-19. A single record per CDR3 protein comes from TCRdb applying MiXCR to the 5' RACE reads. This sample carries some 290,000 distinct CDR3 sequences, around 16% of them seen once, and the ten largest clones take 20% to 25%. Sequences were obtained from PBMCs or a T cell subset sorted from them (not recorded which). The receptors stem from a man between 18 and 29 years old who had mild COVID-19 (a few samples of this study predate the infection). Cell type and time point are not known. Both conserved end residues are part of each CDR3. A D gene is named only where the DNA matches it firmly. Rows may omit the clone size; those that give it use once, few, many or a size class.

>.|.|15|TRBV18|TRBJ2-5
TGTGCCAGCTCACCACGGGTGTCGTACCAAGAGACCCAGTACTTC
CASSPRVSYQETQYF
>TRBD1|.|15|TRBV9|TRBJ1-2
TGTGCCAGCAGCGTAGGGACAGGGGACGTAGTTGGCTACACCTTC
CASSVGTGDVVGYTF
>TRBD1|.|15|TRBV3-1|TRBJ2-5
TGTGCCAGCAGCCACGACAGGGATCGGACAGAGACCCAGTACTTC
CASSHDRDRTETQYF
>.|.|14|TRBV6-2/TRBV6-3|TRBJ1-5
TGTGCCAGCAGTTACGATTTATCGGGGCAGCCCCAGCATTTT
CASSYDLSGQPQHF
>.|.|16|TRBV12-3/TRBV12-4|TRBJ2-2
TGTGCCAGCAGTAGATGGGGGGCGCGAGATGTCCGGGAGCTGTTTTTT
CASSRWGARDVRELFF
>.|.|18|TRBV12-1|TRBJ1-6
.
CASTLTVGPGTRRLALHF
>TRBD1|few|14|TRBV12-3/TRBV12-4|TRBJ2-7
TGTGCCAGCAGTTTAAGGGGACAGACCTACGAGCAGTACTTC
CASSLRGQTYEQYF
>.|.|16|TRBV7-8|TRBJ1-3
TGTGCCAGCAGCTTAAATGAGGCTTTGGGTGGAAACACCATATATTTT
CASSLNEALGGNTIYF
>.|few|12|TRBV7-6|TRBJ2-1
TGTGCCAGCAGCTCAGCAGAGAATGAGCAGTTCTTC
CASSSAENEQFF
>.|.|13|TRBV29-1|TRBJ1-1
TGCAGCGTTGGGGACGGGAGCGACACTGAAGCTTTCTTT
CSVGDGSDTEAFF
>.|many|14|TRBV30|TRBJ2-2
TGTGCCTGGAGTGCGGCTCCGGAGTCCGGGGAGCTGTTTTTT
CAWSAAPESGELFF
>TRBD2|few|15|TRBV11-2|TRBJ2-3
TGTGCCAGCAGCTTAGACTGGCGGGGGATGGATACGCAGTATTTT
CASSLDWRGMDTQYF
>TRBD1|few|14|TRBV29-1|TRBJ1-2
TGCAGCGTTGAACCCGCAGGGGGCATCTATGGCTACACCTTC
CSVEPAGGIYGYTF
>TRBD2|few|17|TRBV20-1|TRBJ2-5
TGCAGTGCTAGAGGTGCCCTAGCGGGGGGCCGCCAAGAGACCCAGTACTTC
CSARGALAGGRQETQYF
>.|few|16|TRBV5-1|TRBJ2-1
TGCGCCAGCAGCTTGGAAGGCCCAAGCTCCTACAATGAGCAGTTCTTC
CASSLEGPSSYNEQFF
>TRBD1|.|14|TRBV5-1|TRBJ2-7
TGCGCCAGCACGCCGGGACAGGGGGACTACGAGCAGTACTTC
CASTPGQGDYEQYF